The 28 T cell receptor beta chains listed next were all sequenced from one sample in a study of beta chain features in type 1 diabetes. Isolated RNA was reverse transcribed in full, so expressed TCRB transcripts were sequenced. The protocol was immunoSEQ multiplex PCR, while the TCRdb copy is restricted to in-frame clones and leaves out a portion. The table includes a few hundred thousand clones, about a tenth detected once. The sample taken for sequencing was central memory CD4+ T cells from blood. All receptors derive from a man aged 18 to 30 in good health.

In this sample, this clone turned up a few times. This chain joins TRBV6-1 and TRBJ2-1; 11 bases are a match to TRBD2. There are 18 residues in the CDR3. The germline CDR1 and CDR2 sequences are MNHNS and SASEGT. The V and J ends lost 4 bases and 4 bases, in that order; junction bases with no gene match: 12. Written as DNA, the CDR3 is TGTGCCAGCAGTGGCCGGACTAGCGGGCAGCCCCTGTACAATGAGCAGTTCTTC. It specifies CASSGRTSGQPLYNEQFF.

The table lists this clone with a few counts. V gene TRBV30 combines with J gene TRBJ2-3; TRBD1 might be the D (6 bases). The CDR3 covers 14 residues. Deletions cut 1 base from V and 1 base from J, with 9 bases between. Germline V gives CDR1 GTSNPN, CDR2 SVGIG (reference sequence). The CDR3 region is CAWSDAGGTDTQYF. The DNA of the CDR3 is TGTGCCTGGAGTGATGCAGGGGGCACAGATACGCAGTATTTT.

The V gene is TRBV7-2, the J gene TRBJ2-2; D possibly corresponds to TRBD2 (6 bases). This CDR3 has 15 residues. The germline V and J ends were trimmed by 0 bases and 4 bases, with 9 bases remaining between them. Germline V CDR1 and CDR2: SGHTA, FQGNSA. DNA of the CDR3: TGTGCCAGCAGCTTAGCACTAGCTGGCACCGGGGAGCTGTTTTTT. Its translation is CASSLALAGTGELFF.

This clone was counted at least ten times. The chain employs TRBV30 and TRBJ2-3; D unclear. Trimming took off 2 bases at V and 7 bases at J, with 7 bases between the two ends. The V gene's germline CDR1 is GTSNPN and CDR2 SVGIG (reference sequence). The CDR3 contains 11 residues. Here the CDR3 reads CAWSSPNTQYF. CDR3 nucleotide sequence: TGTGCCTGGAGTTCCCCGAATACGCAGTATTTT.

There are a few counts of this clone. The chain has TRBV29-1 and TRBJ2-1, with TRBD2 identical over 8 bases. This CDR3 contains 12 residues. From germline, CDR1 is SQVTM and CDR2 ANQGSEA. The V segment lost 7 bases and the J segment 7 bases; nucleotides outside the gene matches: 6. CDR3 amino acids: CSAPAGVNEQFF. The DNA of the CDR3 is TGCAGCGCCCCAGCGGGAGTAAATGAGCAGTTCTTC.

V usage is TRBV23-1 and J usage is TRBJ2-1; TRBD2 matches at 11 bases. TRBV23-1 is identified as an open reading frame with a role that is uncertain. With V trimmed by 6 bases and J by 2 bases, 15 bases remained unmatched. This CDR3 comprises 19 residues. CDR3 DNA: TGCGCCAGCAGCCAAACTCTGCTGACTAGCGGGACAGCCTACAATGAGCAGTTCTTC. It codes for CASSQTLLTSGTAYNEQFF.

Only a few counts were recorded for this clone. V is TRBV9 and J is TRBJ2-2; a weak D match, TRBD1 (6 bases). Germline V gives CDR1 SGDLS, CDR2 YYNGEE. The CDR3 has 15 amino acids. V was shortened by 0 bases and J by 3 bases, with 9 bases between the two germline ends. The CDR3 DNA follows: TGTGCCAGCAGCGTAGACAGGGAATACACCGGGGAGCTGTTTTTT. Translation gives CASSVDREYTGELFF.

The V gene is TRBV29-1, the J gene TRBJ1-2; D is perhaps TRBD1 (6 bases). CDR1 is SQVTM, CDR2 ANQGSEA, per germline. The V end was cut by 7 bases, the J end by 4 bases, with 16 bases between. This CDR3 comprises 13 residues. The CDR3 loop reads CSARDNFSYGYTF. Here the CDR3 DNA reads TGCAGCGCCCGGGACAATTTTTCCTATGGCTACACCTTC.

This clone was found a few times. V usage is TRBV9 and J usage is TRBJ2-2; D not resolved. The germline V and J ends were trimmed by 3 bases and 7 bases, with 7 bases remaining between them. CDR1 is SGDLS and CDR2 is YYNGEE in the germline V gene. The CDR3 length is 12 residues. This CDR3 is CASSGAYGELFF. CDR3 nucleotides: TGTGCCAGCAGCGGAGCCTACGGGGAGCTGTTTTTT.

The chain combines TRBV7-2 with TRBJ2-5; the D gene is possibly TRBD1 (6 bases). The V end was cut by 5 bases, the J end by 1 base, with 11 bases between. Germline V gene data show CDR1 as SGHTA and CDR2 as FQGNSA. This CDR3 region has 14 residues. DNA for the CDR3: TGTGCCAGCAGCCCCGGACAGACCCAAGAGACCCAGTACTTC. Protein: CASSPGQTQETQYF.

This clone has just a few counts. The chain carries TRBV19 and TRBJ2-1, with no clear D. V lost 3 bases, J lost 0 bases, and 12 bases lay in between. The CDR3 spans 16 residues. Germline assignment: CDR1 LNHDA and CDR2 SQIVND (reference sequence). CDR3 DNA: TGTGCCAGTAGTATTCTGGGGAAGAGCTCCTACAATGAGCAGTTCTTC. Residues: CASSILGKSSYNEQFF.

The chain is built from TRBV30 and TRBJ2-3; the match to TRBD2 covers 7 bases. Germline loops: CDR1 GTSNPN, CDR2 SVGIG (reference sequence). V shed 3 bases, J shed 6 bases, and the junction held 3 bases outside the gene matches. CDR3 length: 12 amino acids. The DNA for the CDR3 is TGTGCCTGGAGAGATAGCGGGGATACGCAGTATTTT. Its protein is CAWRDSGDTQYF.

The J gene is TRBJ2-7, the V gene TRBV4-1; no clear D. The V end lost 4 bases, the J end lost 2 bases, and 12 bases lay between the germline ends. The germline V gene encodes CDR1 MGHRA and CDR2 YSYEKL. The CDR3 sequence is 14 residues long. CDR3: CASSRADVAYEQYF. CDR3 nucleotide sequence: TGCGCCAGCAGCCGGGCTGATGTCGCCTACGAGCAGTACTTC.

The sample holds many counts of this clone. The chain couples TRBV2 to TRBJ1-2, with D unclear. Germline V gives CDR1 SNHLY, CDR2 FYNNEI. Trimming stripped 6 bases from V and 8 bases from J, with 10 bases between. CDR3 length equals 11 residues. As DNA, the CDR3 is TGTGCCAGCAGAGGGAGTGGCGGCTACACCTTC. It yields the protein CASRGSGGYTF.

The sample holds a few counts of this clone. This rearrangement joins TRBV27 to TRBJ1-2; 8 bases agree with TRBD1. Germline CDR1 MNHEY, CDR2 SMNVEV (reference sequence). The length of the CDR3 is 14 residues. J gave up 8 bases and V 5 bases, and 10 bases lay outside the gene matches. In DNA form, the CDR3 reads TGTGCCAGCAGTGCAGACAGGGGCCTAAGGGGCTACACCTTC. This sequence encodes CASSADRGLRGYTF.

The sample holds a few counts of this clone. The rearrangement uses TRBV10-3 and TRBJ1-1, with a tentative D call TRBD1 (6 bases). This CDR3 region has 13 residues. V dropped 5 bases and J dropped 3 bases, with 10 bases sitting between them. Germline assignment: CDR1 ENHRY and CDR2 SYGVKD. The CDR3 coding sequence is TGTGCCATCAGTCGACAGGAGGACACTGAAGCTTTCTTT. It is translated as CAISRQEDTEAFF.

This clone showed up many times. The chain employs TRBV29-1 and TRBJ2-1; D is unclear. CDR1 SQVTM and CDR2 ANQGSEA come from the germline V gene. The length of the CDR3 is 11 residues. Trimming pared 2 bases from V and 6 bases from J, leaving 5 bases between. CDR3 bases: TGCAGCGTTGAAAAATTCAATGAGCAGTTCTTC. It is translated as CSVEKFNEQFF.

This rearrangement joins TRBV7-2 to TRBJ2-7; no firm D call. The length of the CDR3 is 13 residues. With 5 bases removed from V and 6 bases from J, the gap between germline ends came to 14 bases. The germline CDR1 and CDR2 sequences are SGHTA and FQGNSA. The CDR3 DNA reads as TGTGCCAGCAGCACCTCGTCCGATCGCGAGCAGTACTTC. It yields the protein CASSTSSDREQYF.

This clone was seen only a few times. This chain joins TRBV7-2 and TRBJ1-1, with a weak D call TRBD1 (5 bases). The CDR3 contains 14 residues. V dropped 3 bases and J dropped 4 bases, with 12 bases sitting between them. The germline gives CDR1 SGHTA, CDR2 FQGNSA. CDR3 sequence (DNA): TGTGCCAGCAGCTTTTCCGGGACCCTCACTGAAGCTTTCTTT. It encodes CASSFSGTLTEAFF. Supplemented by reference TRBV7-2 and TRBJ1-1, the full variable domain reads GAGVSQSPSNKVTEKGKDVELRCDPISGHTALYWYRQSLGQGLEFLIYFQGNSAPDKSGLPSDRFSAERTGGSVSTLTIQRTQQEDSAVYLCASSFSGTLTEAFFGQGTRLTVV.

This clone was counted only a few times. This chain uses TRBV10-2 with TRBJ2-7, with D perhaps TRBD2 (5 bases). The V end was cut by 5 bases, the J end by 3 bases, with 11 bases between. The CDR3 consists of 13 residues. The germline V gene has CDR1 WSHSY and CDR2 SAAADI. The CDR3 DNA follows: TGCGCCAGCAGTCTGGGAGCCCTCTACGAGCAGTACTTC. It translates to CASSLGALYEQYF.

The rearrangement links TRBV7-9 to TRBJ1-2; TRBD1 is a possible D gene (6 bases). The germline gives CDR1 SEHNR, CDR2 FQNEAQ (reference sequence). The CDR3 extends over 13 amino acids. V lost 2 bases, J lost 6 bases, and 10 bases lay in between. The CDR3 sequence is CASSLSGGNGYTF. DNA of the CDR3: TGTGCCAGCAGCTTAAGCGGGGGCAATGGCTACACCTTC.

CDR3 amino acids: CASSGGQGPQETQYF. DNA for the CDR3: TGTGCCAGCAGTGGGGGACAGGGCCCCCAAGAGACCCAGTACTTC. The chain recombines TRBV25-1 with TRBJ2-5; TRBD1 matches at 9 bases. Germline V CDR1 and CDR2: MGHDK, SYGVNS. Germline trimming cut 4 bases from V and 1 base from J; bases unmatched to any gene: 4. CDR3 size: 15 residues.

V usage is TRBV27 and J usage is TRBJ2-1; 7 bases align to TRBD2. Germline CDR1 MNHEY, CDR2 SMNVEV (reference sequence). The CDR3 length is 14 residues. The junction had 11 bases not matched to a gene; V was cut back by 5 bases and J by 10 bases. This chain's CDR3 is CASSIARERKEQFF. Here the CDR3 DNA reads TGTGCCAGCAGTATCGCGCGGGAGCGGAAGGAGCAGTTCTTC.

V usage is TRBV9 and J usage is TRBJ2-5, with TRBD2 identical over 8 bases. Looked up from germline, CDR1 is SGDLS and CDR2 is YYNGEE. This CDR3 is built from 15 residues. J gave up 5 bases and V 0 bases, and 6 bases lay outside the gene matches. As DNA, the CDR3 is TGTGCCAGCAGCGTAGAAGCGGGAGTGAGGGAGACCCAGTACTTC. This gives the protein CASSVEAGVRETQYF.

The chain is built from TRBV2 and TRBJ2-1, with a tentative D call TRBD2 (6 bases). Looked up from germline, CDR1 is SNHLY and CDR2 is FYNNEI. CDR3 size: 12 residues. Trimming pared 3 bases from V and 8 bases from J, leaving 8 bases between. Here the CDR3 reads CASSERDYEQFF. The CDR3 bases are TGTGCCAGCAGTGAGAGGGACTATGAGCAGTTCTTC.

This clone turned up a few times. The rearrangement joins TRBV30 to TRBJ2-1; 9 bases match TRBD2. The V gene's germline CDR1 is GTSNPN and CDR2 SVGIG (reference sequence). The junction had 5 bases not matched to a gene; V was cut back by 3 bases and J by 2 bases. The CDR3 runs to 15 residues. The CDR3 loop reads CAWRVIAGAYNEQFF. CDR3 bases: TGTGCCTGGAGGGTAATAGCGGGGGCCTACAATGAGCAGTTCTTC.

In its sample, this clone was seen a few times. The CDR3 DNA is TGTGCCAGCAGACCATCCTCGGTTAACACCGGGGAGCTGTTTTTT. Residues: CASRPSSVNTGELFF. This sequence joins TRBV7-2 and TRBJ2-2; D call uncertain. With 6 bases removed from V and 2 bases from J, the gap between germline ends came to 13 bases. The CDR3 length is 15 residues. Looked up from germline, CDR1 is SGHTA and CDR2 is FQGNSA.

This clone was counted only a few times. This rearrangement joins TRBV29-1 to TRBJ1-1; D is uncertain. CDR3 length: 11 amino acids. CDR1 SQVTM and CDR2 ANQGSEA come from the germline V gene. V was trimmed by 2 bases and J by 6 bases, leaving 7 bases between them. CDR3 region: CSVERQAEAFF. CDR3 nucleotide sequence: TGCAGCGTTGAACGGCAGGCTGAAGCTTTCTTT.